One and the same sample provided the 2 T cell receptor beta chains below, sequenced in a study of prognosis after radiotherapy for stage I lung cancer listed by TCRdb under 2021. This sample was sequenced with an Illumina HiSeq 3000. The TCR beta CDR3 region was amplified from genomic DNA by two rounds of multiplex PCR. The first PCR round used primers specific to each TRBV and TRBJ gene, with sequences filed in Chinese patent CN105087789A. TCRdb redid the processing of the public reads, applying fastp at Q25 and MiXCR, and retained in-frame beta chains. A single entry per CDR3 protein holds the most common genes and DNA from its merged rows. The sample contains roughly 30,000 distinct CDR3 sequences, roughly a third of them found a single time. In total, the top ten clones hold about 15% of the sample. The sample was PBMCs, taken before or after stereotactic body radiation therapy (not recorded which). The receptors come from a donor aged 50 or older with non-small cell lung cancer.

This clonotype was seen at least ten times. This chain links TRBV28 with TRBJ1-3; no definite D call. This CDR3 is 12 amino acids long. Per the germline V gene, CDR1 is MDHEN and CDR2 is SYDVKM. V lost 8 bases, J lost 2 bases, and 7 bases lay in between. The CDR3 DNA is TGTGCCAGCTGGGCAGCTGGAAACACCATATATTTT. This encodes CASWAAGNTIYF. Full variable domain (remainder filled in from reference TRBV28 and TRBJ1-3): DVKVTQSSRYLVKRTGEKVFLECVQDMDHENMFWYRQDPGLGLRLIYFSYDVKMKEKGDIPEGYSVSREKKERFSLILESASTNQTSMYLCASWAAGNTIYFGEGSWLTVV.

This clonotype appeared many times. This chain links TRBV2 with TRBJ2-1; TRBD2 matches at 14 bases. Trimming at V came to 5 bases and at J to 6 bases, leaving 12 bases not matched to a gene. Germline-derived CDR1 and CDR2 are SNHLY and FYNNEI. The CDR3 spans 18 residues. CDR3 sequence (DNA): TGTGCCAGCAGTCGGACAAAAGCAGGGACTAGCGGGAGCAATGAGCAGTTCTTC. Encoded protein: CASSRTKAGTSGSNEQFF.